The entry that follows covers one TCR beta chain sequence. Its target is unknown. This entry belongs to a study of cytomegalovirus exposure and HLA in healthy donors. Germline CDR1 reads MGHRA; CDR2 reads YSYEKL. The CDR3 is 15 amino acids. Trimming removed 1 base from V and 1 base from J, with 10 bases in between. With 60 Vbeta and 13 Jbeta primers, the PCR was carried out. Assay used: immunoSEQ multiplex PCR; TCRdb lists only in-frame clones, some missing. The repertoire consists of approximately 130,000 clones, with 80% occurring once and the leading ten covering 3% to 4%. General study results and limits: CMV serostatus alone was available as immune exposure information.

The V gene is TRBV4-1, the J gene TRBJ1-1; tentative D call: TRBD1 (5 bases). The sequenced sample was PBMCs. The TCR sequence derives from a woman aged 40 to 50 in good health and CMV-seronegative. The CDR3 reads CASSQGRGPNTEAFF. CDR3 DNA: TGCGCCAGCAGCCAAGGTAGGGGTCCGAACACTGAAGCTTTCTTT.